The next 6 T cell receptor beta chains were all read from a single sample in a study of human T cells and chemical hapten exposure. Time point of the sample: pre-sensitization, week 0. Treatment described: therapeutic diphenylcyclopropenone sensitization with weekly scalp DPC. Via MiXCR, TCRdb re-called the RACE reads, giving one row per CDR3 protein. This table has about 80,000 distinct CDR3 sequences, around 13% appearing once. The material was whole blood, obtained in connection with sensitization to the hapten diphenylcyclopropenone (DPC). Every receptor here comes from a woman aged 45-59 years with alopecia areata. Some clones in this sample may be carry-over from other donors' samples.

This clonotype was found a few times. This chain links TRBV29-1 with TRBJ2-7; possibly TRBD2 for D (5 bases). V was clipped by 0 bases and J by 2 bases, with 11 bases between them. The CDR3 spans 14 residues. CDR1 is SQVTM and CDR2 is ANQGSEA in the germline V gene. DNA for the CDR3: TGCAGCGTTGAAGAGGGCTACGGGACCTACGAGCAGTACTTC. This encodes CSVEEGYGTYEQYF.

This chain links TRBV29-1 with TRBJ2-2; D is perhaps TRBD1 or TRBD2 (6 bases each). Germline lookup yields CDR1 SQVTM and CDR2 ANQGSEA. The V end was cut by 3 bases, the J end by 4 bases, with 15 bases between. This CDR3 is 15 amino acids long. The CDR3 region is CSVDSSEGGTGELFF. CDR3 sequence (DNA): TGCAGCGTTGACTCCTCGGAGGGGGGCACCGGGGAGCTGTTTTTT.

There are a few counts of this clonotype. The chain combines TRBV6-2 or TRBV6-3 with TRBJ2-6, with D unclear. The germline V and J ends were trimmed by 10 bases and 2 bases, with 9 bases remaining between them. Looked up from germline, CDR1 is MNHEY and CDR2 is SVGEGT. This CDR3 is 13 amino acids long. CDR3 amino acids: CATANAGANVLTF. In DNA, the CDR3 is TGTGCCACCGCAAACGCTGGGGCCAACGTCCTGACTTTC.

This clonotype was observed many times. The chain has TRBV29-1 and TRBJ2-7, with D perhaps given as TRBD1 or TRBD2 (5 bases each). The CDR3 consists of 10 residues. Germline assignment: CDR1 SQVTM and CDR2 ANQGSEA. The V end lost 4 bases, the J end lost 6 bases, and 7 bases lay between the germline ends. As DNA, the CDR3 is TGCAGCGTTGGGGGGAGCGAGCAGTACTTC. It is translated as CSVGGSEQYF.

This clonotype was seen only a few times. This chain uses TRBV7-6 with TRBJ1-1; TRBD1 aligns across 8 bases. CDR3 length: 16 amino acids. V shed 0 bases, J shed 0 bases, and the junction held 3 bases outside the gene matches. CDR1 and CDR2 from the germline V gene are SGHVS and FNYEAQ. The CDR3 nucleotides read TGTGCCAGCAGCTTAGCCCCGGGACAGGTGAACACTGAAGCTTTCTTT. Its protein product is CASSLAPGQVNTEAFF.

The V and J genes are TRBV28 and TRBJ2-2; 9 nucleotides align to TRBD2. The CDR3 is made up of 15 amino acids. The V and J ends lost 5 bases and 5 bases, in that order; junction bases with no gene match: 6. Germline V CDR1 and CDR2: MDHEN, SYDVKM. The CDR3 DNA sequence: TGTGCCAGCAGTCTTAGCGGGAGCGGGACCGGGGAGCTGTTTTTT. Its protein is CASSLSGSGTGELFF.